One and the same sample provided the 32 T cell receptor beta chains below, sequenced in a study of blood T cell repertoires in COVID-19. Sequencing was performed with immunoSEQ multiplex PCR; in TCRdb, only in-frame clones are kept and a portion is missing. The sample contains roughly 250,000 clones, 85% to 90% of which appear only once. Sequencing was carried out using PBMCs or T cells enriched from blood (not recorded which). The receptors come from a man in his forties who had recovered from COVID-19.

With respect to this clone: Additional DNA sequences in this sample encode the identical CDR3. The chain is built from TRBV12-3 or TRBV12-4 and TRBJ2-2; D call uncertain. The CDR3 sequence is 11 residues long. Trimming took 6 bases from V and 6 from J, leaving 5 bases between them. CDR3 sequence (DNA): TGTGCCAGCAGGAGGTCCGGGGAGCTGTTTTTT. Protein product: CASRRSGELFF.

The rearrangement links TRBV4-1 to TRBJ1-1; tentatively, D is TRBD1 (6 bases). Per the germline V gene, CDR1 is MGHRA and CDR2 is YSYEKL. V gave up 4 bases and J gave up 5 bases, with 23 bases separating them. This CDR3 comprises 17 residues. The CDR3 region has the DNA TGCGCCAGCAGCCTTCTCACCGGGGGGCGCGTGAGTACTGAAGCTTTCTTT. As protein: CASSLLTGGRVSTEAFF.

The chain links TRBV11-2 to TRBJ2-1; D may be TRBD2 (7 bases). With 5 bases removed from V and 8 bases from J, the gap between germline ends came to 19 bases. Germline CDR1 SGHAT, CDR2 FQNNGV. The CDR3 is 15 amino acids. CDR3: CASSATTGLVHEQFF. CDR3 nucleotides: TGTGCCAGCAGCGCAACGACAGGACTAGTCCATGAGCAGTTCTTC.

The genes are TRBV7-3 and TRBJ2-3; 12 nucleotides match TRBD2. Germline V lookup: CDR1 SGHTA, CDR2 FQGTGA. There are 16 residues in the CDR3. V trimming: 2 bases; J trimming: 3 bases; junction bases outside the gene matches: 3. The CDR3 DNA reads TGTGCCAGCAGCTTAGGACTAGCGGGACTGACAGATACGCAGTATTTT. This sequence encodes CASSLGLAGLTDTQYF. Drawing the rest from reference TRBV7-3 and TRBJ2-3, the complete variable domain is GAGVSQTPSNKVTEKGKYVELRCDPISGHTALYWYRQSLGQGPEFLIYFQGTGAADDSGLPNDRFFAVRPEGSVSTLKIQRTERGDSAVYLCASSLGLAGLTDTQYFGPGTRLTVL.

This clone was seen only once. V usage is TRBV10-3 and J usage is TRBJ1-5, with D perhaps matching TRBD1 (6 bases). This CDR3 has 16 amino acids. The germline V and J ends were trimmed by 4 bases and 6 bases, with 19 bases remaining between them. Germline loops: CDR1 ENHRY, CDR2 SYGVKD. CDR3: CAISVRGGIRSQPQHF. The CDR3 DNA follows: TGTGCCATCAGTGTAAGGGGGGGGATCAGGAGTCAGCCCCAGCATTTT.

CDR3 amino acids: CASRMWSTEAFF. In DNA, the CDR3 is TGTGCCAGCAGGATGTGGAGCACTGAAGCTTTCTTT. The chain employs TRBV12-3 or TRBV12-4 and TRBJ1-1; no reliable D call. Trimming stripped 6 bases from V and 4 bases from J, with 9 bases between. This CDR3 has 12 amino acids.

CDR3 nucleotide sequence: TGTGCCAGCAGCTTGCCTACAGGGGCTTACGAGCAGTACTTC. Residues: CASSLPTGAYEQYF. V and J are TRBV11-2 and TRBJ2-7; the match to TRBD1 covers 7 bases. Germline lookup yields CDR1 SGHAT and CDR2 FQNNGV. With V trimmed by 3 bases and J by 4 bases, 6 bases remained unmatched. The CDR3 covers 14 residues.

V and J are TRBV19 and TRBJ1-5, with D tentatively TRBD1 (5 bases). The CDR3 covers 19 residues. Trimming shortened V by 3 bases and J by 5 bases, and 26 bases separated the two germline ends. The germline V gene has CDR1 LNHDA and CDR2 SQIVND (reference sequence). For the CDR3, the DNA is TGTGCCAGTAGTATCTCTCTGTCCCGGGGCCGGGGGGGTCATCAGCCCCAGCATTTT. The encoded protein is CASSISLSRGRGGHQPQHF. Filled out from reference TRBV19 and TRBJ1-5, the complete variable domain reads DGGITQSPKYLFRKEGQNVTLSCEQNLNHDAMYWYRQDPGQGLRLIYYSQIVNDFQKGDIAEGYSVSREKKESFPLTVTSAQKNPTAFYLCASSISLSRGRGGHQPQHFGDGTRLSIL.

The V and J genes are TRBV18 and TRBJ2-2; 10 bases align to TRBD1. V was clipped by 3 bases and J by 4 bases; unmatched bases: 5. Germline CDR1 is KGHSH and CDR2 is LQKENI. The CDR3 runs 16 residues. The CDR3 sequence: CASSPTGQGTTGELFF. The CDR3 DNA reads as TGTGCCAGCTCACCTACGGGACAGGGGACCACCGGGGAGCTGTTTTTT. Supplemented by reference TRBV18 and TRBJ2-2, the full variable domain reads NAGVMQNPRHLVRRRGQEARLRCSPMKGHSHVYWYRQLPEEGLKFMVYLQKENIIDESGMPKERFSAEFPKEGPSILRIQQVVRGDSAAYFCASSPTGQGTTGELFFGEGSRLTVL.

The CDR3 DNA reads as TGTGCCAGCAGCCGGGGGGGCAAGCAGTTCTTC. This gives the protein CASSRGGKQFF. The V call is TRBV3-1 (or the pseudogene TRBV3-2), the J call TRBJ2-1, with a weak D call TRBD2 (7 bases). V lost 4 bases and J lost 11, with 9 bases in between. This CDR3 contains 11 residues. Germline assignment: CDR1 LGHDT and CDR2 YNNKEL (reference sequence).

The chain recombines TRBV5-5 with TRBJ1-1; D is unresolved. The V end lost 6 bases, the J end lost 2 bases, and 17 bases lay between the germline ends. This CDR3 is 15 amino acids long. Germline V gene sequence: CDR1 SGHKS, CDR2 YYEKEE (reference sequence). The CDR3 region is CASIPNPSVNTEAFF. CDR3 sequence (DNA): TGTGCCAGCATTCCCAACCCTTCAGTCAACACTGAAGCTTTCTTT. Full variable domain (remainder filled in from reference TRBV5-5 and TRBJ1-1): DAGVTQSPTHLIKTRGQQVTLRCSPISGHKSVSWYQQVLGQGPQFIFQYYEKEERGRGNFPDRFSARQFPNYSSELNVNALLLGDSALYLCASIPNPSVNTEAFFGQGTRLTVV.

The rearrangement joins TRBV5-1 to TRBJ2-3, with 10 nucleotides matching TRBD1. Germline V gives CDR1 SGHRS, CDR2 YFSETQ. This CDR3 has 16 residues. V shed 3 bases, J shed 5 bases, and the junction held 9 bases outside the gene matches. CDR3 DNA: TGCGCCAGCAGCTCGCGGGGGACAGGGGCATTAGATACGCAGTATTTT. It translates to CASSSRGTGALDTQYF.

This CDR3 reads CASSLSGREAFF. In DNA, the CDR3 is TGTGCCAGCAGTTTAAGTGGCAGGGAAGCTTTCTTT. This chain connects TRBV12-3 or TRBV12-4 to TRBJ1-1; no definite D call. Trimming removed 2 bases at V and 8 bases at J, with 9 bases between. The CDR3 covers 12 residues.

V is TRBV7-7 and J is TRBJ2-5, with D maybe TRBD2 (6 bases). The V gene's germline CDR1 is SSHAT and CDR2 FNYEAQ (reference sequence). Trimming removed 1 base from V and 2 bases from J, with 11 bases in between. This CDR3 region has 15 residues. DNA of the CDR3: TGTGCCAGCAGCTTAGTCGCGGAGGGACAAGAGACCCAGTACTTC. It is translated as CASSLVAEGQETQYF.

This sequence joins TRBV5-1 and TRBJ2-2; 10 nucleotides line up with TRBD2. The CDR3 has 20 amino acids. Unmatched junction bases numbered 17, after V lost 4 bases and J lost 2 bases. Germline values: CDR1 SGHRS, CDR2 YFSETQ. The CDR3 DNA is TGCGCCAGCAGCCCGGAGGGTGGGCTAGCGGGGGTCCTAAACACCGGGGAGCTGTTTTTT. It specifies CASSPEGGLAGVLNTGELFF.

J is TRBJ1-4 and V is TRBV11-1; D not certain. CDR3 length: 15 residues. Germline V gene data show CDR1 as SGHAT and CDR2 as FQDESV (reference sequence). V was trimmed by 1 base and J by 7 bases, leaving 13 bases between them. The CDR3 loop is CASSLGVRRGEKLFF. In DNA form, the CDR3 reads TGTGCCAGCAGCTTAGGAGTCCGGCGGGGTGAAAAACTGTTTTTT.

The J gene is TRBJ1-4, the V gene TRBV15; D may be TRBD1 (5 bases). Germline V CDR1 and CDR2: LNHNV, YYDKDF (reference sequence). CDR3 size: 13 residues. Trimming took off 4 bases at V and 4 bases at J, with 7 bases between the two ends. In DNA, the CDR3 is TGTGCCACCAGCAAGACAGTTAATGAAAAACTGTTTTTT. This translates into CATSKTVNEKLFF.

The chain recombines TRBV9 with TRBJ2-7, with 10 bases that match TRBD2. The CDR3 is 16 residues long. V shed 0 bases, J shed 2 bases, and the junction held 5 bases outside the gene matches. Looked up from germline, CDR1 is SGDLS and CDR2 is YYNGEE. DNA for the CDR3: TGTGCCAGCAGCGTAGGAGGACTAGCGGCTACCTACGAGCAGTACTTC. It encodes CASSVGGLAATYEQYF. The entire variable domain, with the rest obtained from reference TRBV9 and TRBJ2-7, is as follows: DSGVTQTPKHLITATGQRVTLRCSPRSGDLSVYWYQQSLDQGLQFLIQYYNGEERAKGNILERFSAQQFPDLHSELNLSSLELGDSALYFCASSVGGLAATYEQYFGPGTRLTVT.

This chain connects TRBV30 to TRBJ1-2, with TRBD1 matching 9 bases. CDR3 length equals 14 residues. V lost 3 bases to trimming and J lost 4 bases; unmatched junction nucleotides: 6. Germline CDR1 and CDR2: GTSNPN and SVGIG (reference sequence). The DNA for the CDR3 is TGTGCCTGGAGGCCGACAGGGGGTTTCTATGGCTACACCTTC. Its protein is CAWRPTGGFYGYTF.

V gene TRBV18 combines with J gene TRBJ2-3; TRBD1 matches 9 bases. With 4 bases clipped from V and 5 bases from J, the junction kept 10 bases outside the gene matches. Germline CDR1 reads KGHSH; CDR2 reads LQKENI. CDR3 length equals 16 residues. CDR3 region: CASSLSGTGYLDTQYF. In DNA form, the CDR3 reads TGTGCCAGCTCACTTTCCGGGACAGGGTATTTAGATACGCAGTATTTT.

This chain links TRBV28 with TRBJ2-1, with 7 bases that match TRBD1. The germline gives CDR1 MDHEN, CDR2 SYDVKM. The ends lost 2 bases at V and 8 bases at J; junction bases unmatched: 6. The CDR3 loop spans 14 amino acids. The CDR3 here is CASSLRGPRDEQFF. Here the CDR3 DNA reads TGTGCCAGCAGTTTAAGGGGGCCGAGGGATGAGCAGTTCTTC.

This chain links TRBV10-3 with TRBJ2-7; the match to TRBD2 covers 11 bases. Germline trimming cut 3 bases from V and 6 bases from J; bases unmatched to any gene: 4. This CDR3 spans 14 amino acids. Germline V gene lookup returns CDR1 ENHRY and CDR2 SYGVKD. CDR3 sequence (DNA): TGTGCCATCAGTGATCTAGCGGGGGGTCTCGAGCAGTACTTC. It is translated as CAISDLAGGLEQYF.

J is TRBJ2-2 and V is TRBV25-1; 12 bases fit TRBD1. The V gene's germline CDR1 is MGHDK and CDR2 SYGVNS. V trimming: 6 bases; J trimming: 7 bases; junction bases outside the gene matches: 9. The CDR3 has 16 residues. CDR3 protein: CASRQSGTGGYGELFF. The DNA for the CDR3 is TGTGCCAGCAGGCAGTCCGGGACAGGGGGCTACGGGGAGCTGTTTTTT.

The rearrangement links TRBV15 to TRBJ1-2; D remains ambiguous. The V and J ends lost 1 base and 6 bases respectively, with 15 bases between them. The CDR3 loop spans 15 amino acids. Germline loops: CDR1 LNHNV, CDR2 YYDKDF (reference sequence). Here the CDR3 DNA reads TGTGCCACCAGCAGAGGGACTTCCCCAGACAATGGCTACACCTTC. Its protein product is CATSRGTSPDNGYTF.

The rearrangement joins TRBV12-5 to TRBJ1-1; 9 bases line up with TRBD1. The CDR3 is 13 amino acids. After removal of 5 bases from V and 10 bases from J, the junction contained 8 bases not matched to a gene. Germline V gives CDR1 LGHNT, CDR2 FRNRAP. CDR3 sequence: CASGPGTGMGAFF. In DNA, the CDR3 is TGTGCTAGTGGTCCCGGGACAGGGATGGGAGCTTTCTTT.

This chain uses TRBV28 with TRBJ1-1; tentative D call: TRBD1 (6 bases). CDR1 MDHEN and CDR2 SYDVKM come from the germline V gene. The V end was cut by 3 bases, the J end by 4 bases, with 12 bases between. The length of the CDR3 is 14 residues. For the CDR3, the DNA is TGTGCCAGCAGTTTGCACAGGGCGGGCACTGAAGCTTTCTTT. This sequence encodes CASSLHRAGTEAFF.

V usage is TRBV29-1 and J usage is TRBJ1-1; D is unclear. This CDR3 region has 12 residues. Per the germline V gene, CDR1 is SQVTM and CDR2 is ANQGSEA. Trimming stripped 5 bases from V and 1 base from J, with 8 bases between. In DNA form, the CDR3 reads TGCAGCGTTACCGACAAGAACACTGAAGCTTTCTTT. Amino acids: CSVTDKNTEAFF.

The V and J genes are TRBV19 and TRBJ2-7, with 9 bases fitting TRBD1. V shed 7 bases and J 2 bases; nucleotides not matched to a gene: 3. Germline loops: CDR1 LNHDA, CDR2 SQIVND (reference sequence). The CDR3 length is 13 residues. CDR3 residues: CASKDRGTYEQYF. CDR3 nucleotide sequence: TGTGCCAGTAAAGACAGGGGGACCTACGAGCAGTACTTC.

The CDR3: CASRLGQWQTETQYF. For the CDR3, the DNA is TGTGCCAGCCGGTTAGGACAGTGGCAAACGGAGACCCAGTACTTC. The rearrangement uses TRBV7-6 and TRBJ2-5; tentatively, D is TRBD1 (6 bases). Germline V gene data show CDR1 as SGHVS and CDR2 as FNYEAQ. CDR3 length: 15 residues. The germline V and J ends were trimmed by 8 bases and 5 bases, with 21 bases remaining between them.

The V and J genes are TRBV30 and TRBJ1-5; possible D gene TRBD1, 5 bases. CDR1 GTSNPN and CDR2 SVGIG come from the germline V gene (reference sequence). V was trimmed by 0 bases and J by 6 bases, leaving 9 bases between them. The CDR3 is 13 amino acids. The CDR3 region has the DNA TGTGCCTGGAGTGTTGACAGCTTTCAGCCCCAGCATTTT. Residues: CAWSVDSFQPQHF.

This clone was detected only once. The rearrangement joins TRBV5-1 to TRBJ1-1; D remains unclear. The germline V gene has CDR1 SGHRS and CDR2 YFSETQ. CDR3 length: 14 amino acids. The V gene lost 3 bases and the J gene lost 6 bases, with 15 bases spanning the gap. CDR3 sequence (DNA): TGCGCCAGCAGCTCTACACCAGGTACCTCTGAAGCTTTCTTT. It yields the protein CASSSTPGTSEAFF.

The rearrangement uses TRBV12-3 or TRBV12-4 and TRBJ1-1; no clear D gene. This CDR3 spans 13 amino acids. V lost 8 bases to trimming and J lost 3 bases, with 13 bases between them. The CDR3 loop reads CASDHREDTEAFF. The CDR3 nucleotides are TGTGCCAGCGATCACCGGGAGGACACTGAAGCTTTCTTT.